Shown below are 8 T cell receptor beta chains from a single sample sequenced in a study of PD-1 blockade in classical Hodgkin lymphoma (dated by TCRdb to 2019 to 2021). In the paper's terms, the time point label means: newly diagnosed, previously untreated cHL patient sample. A Miltenyi CD4+ T cell isolation kit was used for magnetic negative selection to purify CD4+ T cells from thawed PBMCs. The method behind the library was the immunoSEQ multiplex PCR assay. TCRdb provides this immuneACCESS table in a form limited to in-frame rearrangements. Some clones are lacking; in checked studies, under half of them reflect an unresolved V gene, and why the rest are absent is not known. The sample has just under 20,000 clones on record, about four fifths of them singletons. The ten biggest clones cover less than 1.5% of the sample. The sequencing input was CD4+ T cells from blood. All receptors come from a human donor with classical Hodgkin lymphoma.

The genes are TRBV5-6 and TRBJ2-2; D is unclear. Trimming cost V 1 base and J 6 bases, with 4 bases left between them. This CDR3 spans 12 amino acids. Germline V gene lookup returns CDR1 SGHDT and CDR2 YYEEEE. The CDR3 bases are TGTGCCAGCAGCTTGTCAGCCGGGGAGCTGTTTTTT. Amino acids: CASSLSAGELFF.

The V and J genes are TRBV5-1 and TRBJ1-2; 8 bases map to TRBD1. The trim removed 0 bases at V and 6 bases at J, leaving 7 bases unmatched. The CDR3 spans 15 residues. From germline, CDR1 is SGHRS and CDR2 YFSETQ. As DNA, the CDR3 is TGCGCCAGCAGCTTGGCGACAGGGGCGGGCCATGGCTACACCTTC. It codes for CASSLATGAGHGYTF.

The J gene is TRBJ2-2, the V gene TRBV19; the D is unclear. This CDR3 is 14 amino acids long. With 6 bases removed from V and 6 bases from J, the gap between germline ends came to 14 bases. Germline CDR1 reads LNHDA; CDR2 reads SQIVND (reference sequence). CDR3 sequence: CASSASSRAGELFF. The CDR3 region has the DNA TGTGCCAGTAGCGCCAGTAGTCGAGCCGGGGAGCTGTTTTTT.

The chain uses TRBV10-1 and TRBJ2-1, with no clear D. This CDR3 region has 15 residues. The germline CDR1 and CDR2 sequences are WNHNN and SYGVQD (reference sequence). With 4 bases removed from V and 3 bases from J, the gap between germline ends came to 13 bases. CDR3 bases: TGCGCCAGCAGTGCTAGTGCTGGATTCTACAATGAGCAGTTCTTC. Amino acid sequence: CASSASAGFYNEQFF.

The genes are TRBV5-1 and TRBJ2-1, with D uncertain. Per germline, CDR1 SGHRS and CDR2 YFSETQ. V lost 2 bases to trimming and J lost 1 base, with 10 bases between them. The length of the CDR3 is 15 residues. CDR3 region: CASSFAQPSYNEQFF. CDR3 coding DNA: TGCGCCAGCAGCTTCGCCCAACCATCCTACAATGAGCAGTTCTTC. Full variable domain (missing parts from reference TRBV5-1 and TRBJ2-1): KAGVTQTPRYLIKTRGQQVTLSCSPISGHRSVSWYQQTPGQGLQFLFEYFSETQRNKGNFPGRFSGRQFSNSRSEMNVSTLELGDSALYLCASSFAQPSYNEQFFGPGTRLTVL.

The rearrangement uses TRBV2 and TRBJ1-1; D perhaps matches TRBD1 (5 bases). CDR3 size: 16 residues. V gave up 7 bases and J gave up 1 base, with 19 bases separating them. Germline loops: CDR1 SNHLY, CDR2 FYNNEI. The CDR3 DNA sequence: TGTGCCAGCAAGGCCCAGGGAGCAGGAGAGAACACTGAAGCTTTCTTT. Translation gives CASKAQGAGENTEAFF.

J is TRBJ1-4 and V is TRBV4-2; 7 bases agree with TRBD1. The CDR3 spans 15 residues. Germline values: CDR1 LGHNA, CDR2 YNFKEQ. J lost 4 bases, V lost 4 bases, and 6 bases had no gene match. The CDR3 DNA reads as TGTGCCAGCAGCCTGGGGACAGAACTTAATGAAAAACTGTTTTTT. Amino acids: CASSLGTELNEKLFF.

As concerns this clone: The junction departs from germline at one end; a sequencing error may be responsible. This rearrangement joins TRBV6-1 to TRBJ1-2, with TRBD1 matching 7 bases. Germline lookup yields CDR1 MNHNS and CDR2 SASEGT. This CDR3 has 15 residues. The CDR3 coding sequence is TGTGCCAGCAGTCAAGCCGACAGGGTTAACTGTGGCTACACCTTC. Translating gives CASSQADRVNCGYTF.